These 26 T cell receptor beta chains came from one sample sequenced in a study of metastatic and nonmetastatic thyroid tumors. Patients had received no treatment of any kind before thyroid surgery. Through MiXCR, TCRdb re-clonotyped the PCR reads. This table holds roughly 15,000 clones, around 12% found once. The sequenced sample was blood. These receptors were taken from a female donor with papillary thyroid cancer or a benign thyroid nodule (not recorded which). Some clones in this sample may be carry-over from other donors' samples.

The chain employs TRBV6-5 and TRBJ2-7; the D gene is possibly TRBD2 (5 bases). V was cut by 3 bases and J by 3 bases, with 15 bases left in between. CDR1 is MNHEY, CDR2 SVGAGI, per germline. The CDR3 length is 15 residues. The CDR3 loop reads CASSYRRGSGYEQYF. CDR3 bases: TGTGCCAGCAGTTATCGTCGAGGGTCCGGCTACGAGCAGTACTTC.

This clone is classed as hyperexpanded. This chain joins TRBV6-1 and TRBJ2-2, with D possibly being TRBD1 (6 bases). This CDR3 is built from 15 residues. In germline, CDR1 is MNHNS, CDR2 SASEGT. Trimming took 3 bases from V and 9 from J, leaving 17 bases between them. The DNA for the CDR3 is TGTGCCAGCAGTGAGATCACAGGGACACCGTGGGAGCTGTTTTTT. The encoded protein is CASSEITGTPWELFF.

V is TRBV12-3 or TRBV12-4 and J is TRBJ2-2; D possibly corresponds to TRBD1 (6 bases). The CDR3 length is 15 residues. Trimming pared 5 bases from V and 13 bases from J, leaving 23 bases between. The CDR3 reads CASSTTALTGPRLFF. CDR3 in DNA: TGTGCCAGCAGTACTACCGCATTGACAGGCCCGAGGCTGTTTTTT.

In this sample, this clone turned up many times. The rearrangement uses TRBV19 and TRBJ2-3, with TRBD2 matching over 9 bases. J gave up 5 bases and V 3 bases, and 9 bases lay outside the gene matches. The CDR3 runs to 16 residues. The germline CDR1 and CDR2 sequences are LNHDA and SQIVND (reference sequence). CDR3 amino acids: CASSIKREDTGDTQYF. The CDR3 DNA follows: TGTGCCAGTAGTATCAAGCGGGAGGACACGGGAGATACGCAGTATTTT.

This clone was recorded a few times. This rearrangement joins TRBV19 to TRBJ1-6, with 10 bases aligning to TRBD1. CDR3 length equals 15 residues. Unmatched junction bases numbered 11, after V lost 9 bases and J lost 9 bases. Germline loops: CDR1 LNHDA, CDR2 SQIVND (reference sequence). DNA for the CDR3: TGTGCCAGCAGCGTTGGGACAGGGGCCGGTTCACCCCTCCACTTT. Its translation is CASSVGTGAGSPLHF.

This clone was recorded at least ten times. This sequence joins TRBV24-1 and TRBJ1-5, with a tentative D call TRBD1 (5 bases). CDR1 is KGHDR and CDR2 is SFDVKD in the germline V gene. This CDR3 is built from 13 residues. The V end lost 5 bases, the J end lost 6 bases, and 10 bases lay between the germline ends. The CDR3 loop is CATSGLQGQPQHF. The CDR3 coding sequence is TGTGCCACCAGTGGTCTGCAGGGTCAGCCCCAGCATTTT.

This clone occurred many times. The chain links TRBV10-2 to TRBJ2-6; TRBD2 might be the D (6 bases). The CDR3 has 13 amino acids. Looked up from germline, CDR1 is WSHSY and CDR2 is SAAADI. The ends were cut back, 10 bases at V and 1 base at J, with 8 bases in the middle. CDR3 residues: CATAGSGANVLTF. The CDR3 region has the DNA TGCGCCACCGCGGGGTCTGGGGCCAACGTCCTGACTTTC.

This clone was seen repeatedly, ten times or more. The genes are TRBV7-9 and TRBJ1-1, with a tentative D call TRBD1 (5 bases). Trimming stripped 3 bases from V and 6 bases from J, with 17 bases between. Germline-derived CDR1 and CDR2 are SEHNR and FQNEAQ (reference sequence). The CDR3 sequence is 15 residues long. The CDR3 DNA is TGTGCCAGCAGCTTGGGGCGGACGACTGGTGCTGAAGCTTTCTTT. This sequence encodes CASSLGRTTGAEAFF.

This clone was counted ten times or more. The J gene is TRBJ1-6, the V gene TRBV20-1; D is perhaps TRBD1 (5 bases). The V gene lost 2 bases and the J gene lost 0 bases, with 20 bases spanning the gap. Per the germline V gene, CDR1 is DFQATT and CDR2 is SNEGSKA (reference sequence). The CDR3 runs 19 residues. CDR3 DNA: TGCAGTGCTAGACCCCCAAGGGACGCCAGACGCTCCTATAATTCACCCCTCCACTTT. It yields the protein CSARPPRDARRSYNSPLHF.

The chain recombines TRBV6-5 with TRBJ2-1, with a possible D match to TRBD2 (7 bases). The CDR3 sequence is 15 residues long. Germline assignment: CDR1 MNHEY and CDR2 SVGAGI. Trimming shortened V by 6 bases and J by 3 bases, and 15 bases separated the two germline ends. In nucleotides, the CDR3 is TGTGCCAGCAGCTACGGACTAGGGGGCTACAATGAGCAGTTCTTC. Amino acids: CASSYGLGGYNEQFF.

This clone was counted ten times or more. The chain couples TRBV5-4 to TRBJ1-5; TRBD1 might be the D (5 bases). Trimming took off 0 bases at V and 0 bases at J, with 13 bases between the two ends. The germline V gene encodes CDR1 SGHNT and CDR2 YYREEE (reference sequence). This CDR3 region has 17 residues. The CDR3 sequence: CASSLEADSYSNQPQHF. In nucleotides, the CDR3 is TGTGCCAGCAGCTTGGAAGCCGACAGTTATAGCAATCAGCCCCAGCATTTT.

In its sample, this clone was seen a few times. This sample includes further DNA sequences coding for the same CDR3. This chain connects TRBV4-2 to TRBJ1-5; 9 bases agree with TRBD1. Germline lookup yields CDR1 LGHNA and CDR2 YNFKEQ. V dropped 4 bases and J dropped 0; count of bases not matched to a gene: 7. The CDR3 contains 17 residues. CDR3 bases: TGTGCCAGCAGCCCGGGACAGGGTCCATATAGCAATCAGCCCCAGCATTTT. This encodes CASSPGQGPYSNQPQHF.

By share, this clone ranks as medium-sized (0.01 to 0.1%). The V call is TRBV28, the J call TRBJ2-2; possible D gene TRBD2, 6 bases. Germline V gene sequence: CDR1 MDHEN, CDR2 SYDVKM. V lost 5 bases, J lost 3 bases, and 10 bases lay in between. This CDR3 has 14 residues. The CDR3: CASSPGLDTGELFF. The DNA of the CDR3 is TGTGCCAGCAGTCCGGGACTTGACACCGGGGAGCTGTTTTTT.

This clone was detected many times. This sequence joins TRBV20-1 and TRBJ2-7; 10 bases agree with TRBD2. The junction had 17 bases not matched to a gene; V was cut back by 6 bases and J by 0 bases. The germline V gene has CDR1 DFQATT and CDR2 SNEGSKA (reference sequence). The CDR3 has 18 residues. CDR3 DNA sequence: TGCAGTGCCGAAGGAGACCAATCTAGCGGGAGCTTCTCCTACGAGCAGTACTTC. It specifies CSAEGDQSSGSFSYEQYF.

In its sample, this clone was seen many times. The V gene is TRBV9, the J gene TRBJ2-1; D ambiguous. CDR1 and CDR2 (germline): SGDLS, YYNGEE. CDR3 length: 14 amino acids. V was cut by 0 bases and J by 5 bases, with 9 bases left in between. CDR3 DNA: TGTGCCAGCAGCGTAGTTGCTTCGAACAATGAGCAGTTCTTC. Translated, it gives CASSVVASNNEQFF. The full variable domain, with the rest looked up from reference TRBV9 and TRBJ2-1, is DSGVTQTPKHLITATGQRVTLRCSPRSGDLSVYWYQQSLDQGLQFLIQYYNGEERAKGNILERFSAQQFPDLHSELNLSSLELGDSALYFCASSVVASNNEQFFGPGTRLTVL.

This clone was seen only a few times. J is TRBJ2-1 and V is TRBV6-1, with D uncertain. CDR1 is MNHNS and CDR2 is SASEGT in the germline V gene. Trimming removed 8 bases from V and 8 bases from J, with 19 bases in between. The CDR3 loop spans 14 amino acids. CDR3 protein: CASSQGTPRDEQFF. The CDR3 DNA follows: TGTGCCAGCTCCCAAGGCACCCCCCGAGATGAGCAGTTCTTC.

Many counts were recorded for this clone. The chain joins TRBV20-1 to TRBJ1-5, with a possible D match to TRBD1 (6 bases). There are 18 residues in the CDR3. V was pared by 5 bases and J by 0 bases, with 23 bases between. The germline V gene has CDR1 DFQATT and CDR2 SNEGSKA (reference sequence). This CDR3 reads CSAPTNQIRTDSNQPQHF. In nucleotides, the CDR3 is TGCAGTGCTCCCACCAATCAGATAAGGACAGATAGCAATCAGCCCCAGCATTTT.

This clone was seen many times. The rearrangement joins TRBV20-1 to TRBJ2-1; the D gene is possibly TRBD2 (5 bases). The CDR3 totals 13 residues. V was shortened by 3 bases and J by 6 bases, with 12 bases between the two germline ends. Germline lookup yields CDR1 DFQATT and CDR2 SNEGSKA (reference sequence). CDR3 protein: CSARSASSNEQFF. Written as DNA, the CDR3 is TGCAGTGCTAGGTCCGCTAGCAGCAATGAGCAGTTCTTC.

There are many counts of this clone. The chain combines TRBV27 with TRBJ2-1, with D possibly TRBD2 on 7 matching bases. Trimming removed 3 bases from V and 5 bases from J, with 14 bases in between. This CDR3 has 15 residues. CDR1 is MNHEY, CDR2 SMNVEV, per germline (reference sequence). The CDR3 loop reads CASSFWGGANNEQFF. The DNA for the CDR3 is TGTGCCAGCAGTTTTTGGGGGGGGGCCAACAATGAGCAGTTCTTC.

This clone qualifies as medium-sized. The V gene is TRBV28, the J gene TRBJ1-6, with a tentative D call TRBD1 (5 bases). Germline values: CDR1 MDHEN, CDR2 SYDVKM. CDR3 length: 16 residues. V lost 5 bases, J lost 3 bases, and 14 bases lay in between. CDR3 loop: CASSLSREGYNSPLHF. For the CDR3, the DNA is TGTGCCAGCAGTCTGAGCAGGGAGGGCTATAATTCACCCCTCCACTTT.

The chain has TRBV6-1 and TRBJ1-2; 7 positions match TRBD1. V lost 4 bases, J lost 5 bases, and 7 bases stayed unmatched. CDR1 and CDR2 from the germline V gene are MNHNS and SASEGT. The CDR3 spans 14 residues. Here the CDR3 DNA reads TGTGCCAGCAGTGGGACAGGTAAAGGGTATGGCTACACCTTC. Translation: CASSGTGKGYGYTF.

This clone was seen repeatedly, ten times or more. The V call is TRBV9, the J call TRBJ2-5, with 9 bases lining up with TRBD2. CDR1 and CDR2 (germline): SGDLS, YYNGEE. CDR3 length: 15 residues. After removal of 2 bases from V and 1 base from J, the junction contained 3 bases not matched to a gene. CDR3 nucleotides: TGTGCCAGCAGCGTCAGCGGGGGGACCCAAGAGACCCAGTACTTC. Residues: CASSVSGGTQETQYF.

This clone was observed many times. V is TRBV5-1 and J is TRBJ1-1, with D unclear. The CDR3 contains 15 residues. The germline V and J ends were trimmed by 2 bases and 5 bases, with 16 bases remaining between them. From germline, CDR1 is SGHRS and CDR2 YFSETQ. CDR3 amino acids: CASSFMPRLETEAFF. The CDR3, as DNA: TGCGCCAGCAGCTTTATGCCTAGACTCGAGACTGAAGCTTTCTTT.

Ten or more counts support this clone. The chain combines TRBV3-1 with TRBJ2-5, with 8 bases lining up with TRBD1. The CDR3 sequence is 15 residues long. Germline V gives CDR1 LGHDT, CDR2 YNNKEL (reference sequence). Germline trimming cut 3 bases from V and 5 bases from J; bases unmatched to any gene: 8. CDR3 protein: CASSQGTGPLETQYF. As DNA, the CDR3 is TGTGCCAGCAGCCAGGGGACAGGCCCCTTGGAGACCCAGTACTTC.

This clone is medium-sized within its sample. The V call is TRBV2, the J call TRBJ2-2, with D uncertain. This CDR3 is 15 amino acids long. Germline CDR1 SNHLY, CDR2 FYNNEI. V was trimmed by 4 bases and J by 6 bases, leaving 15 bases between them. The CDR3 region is CASSASLGSSGELFF. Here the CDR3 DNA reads TGTGCCAGCAGTGCAAGTCTCGGATCGTCCGGGGAGCTGTTTTTT.

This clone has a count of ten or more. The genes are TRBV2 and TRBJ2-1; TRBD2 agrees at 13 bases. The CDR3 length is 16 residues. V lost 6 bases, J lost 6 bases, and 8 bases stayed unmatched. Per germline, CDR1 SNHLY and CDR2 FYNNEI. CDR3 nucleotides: TGTGCCAGCAGCCTTTCACTAGCGGGAGGGGGCAATGAGCAGTTCTTC. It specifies CASSLSLAGGGNEQFF.